This T cell receptor (beta chain) was retrieved from a study of tumor and adjacent non-tumor tissue in lung cancer listed by TCRdb under 2018. Some background on the complete study: Of the cohort, about 11 patients had adenocarcinoma, 2 had squamous cell carcinoma and 1 had small cell lung cancer. Ages among the roughly 15 patients ranged from roughly 31 to 85 years, there were around ten men and 5 women, and disease was at TNM stage I to III. The study compared bulk TCRbeta repertoires between lung tumor tissue and matched distant non-tumor lung tissue from fewer than 19 lung cancer patients. In total, sequencing yielded over 95 million productive TCRbeta reads, which works out to an average of around 3.9 million reads per sample. Around 30 paired specimens, one tumor and one normal lung sample per patient, were profiled by TCRbeta CDR3 sequencing.

RNA was isolated from bulk unsorted tissue, and RNA quality was assessed with a NanoDrop ND-1000 and an Agilent 2100. Donors were newly diagnosed lung cancer patients admitted for thoracic surgery in China between August and November 2014, without prior chemotherapy. Patients who had received previous radiotherapy or chemotherapy, or who had another concurrent cancer, were excluded from the study. Surgical tissue pieces of roughly 1-2.2 cm3 were preserved in RNAlater solution and were kept at -80 degrees C until use. Broader findings and caveats from the paper: Because peripheral blood was not sequenced, the blood TCRbeta repertoires of the lung cancer patients in the study went unexamined. Significantly higher TCR diversity was found in younger patients, and higher tumor TCR diversity was associated with shorter overall and disease-free survival. The top 100 clones made up a significantly larger cumulative share of the repertoire in normal lung than in tumor tissue. The sequencing platform is not named in the methods, and unique molecular identifiers are not mentioned. Tumor tissue showed significantly greater TCR diversity (inverse Simpson) than normal lung tissue (431.37 vs 166.20, P = 0.0075, Mann-Whitney U test). With only roughly 14 patients in the cohort, the authors noted that larger samples and more detailed clinical data are needed.

This clonotype was counted between two and nine times. No antigen is known for it. Base qualities were left out, and no much larger clone turns up one base away. Receptor amplification or capture employed multiplex PCR. The sample was run on an Illumina HiSeq 2500. TCRbeta libraries were constructed through three rounds of nested PCR with primers (Table S4) according to protocols adapted from ARM-PCR. PCR products of 200-500 bp were gel-excised and purified with the QIAquick gel extraction kit before sequencing. Per the original workflow: Trimmomatic was used to clean the reads, FLASH merged the cleaned reads into complete CDR3 sequences, and MiTCR assigned the sequences to V(D)J germline segments. VDJtools was used to compute clonal diversity as the inverse Simpson's index. A read counted as productive if the sequence was in-frame and lacked a premature stop codon. The raw public data were reprocessed by TCRdb itself: fastp quality trimming at Q25, MiXCR clonotype calling, in-frame beta chains only. Each CDR3 protein appears once, grouped with its most common genes and DNA. TCRdb assigned the V and J calls; the authors' analysis was not used. A total of 200,000 to 250,000 distinct CDR3 sequences appear in this sample, about two thirds of them only once. The top ten constitute 25% of the sample.

Sequenced input: lung tumor tissue. The sequence was obtained from a man in his fifties or sixties with non-small cell lung cancer.

The DNA sequence reads TGTGCCAGCAGCCCGAGGACAGCCCAGAATTTCTACGAGCAGTACTTC. Its translation is CASSPRTAQNFYEQYF. The chain joins TRBV7-8 to TRBJ2-7; the best D guess is TRBD1, with 6 bases matching. The CDR3 has 16 amino acids, counting the end cysteine and phenylalanine. Only the CDR3 DNA is retained, 48 bases long and in frame from the first base. V sheds 5 bases and J sheds 3 bases, leaving 20 bases between their ends. Looking up the germline V gene yields CDR1 SGHVS and CDR2 FQNEAQ. The full variable domain, with segments outside the CDR3 supplied by the reference TRBV7-8 and TRBJ2-7 proteins, appears as GAGVSQSPRYKVAKRGQDVALRCDPISGHVSLFWYQQALGQGPEFLTYFQNEAQLDKSGLPSDRFFAERPEGSVSTLKIQRTQQEDSAVYLCASSPRTAQNFYEQYFGPGTRLTVT.